The T cell receptor (beta chain) described here comes from a study of T cell responses to AZD1222 COVID-19 vaccine (dated by TCRdb to the early 2020s). About the investigation overall: AZD1222 recipients whose second dose came at about 4 weeks and those whose second dose came at about 12 weeks were combined into one group, since spike-specific TCR depth and breadth did not differ between the two schedules. Trial participants were enrolled into age subgroups of 18-55, 56-69 and 70-plus years, which contained approximately 150, 28 and 58 TCR-sequenced participants, respectively. TCR sequencing covered fewer than 250 trial participants: roughly 200 given two doses of AZD1222 and approximately 25 given two doses of MenACWY control vaccine. General conclusions and limits of the study: Conclusions about previously exposed vaccinees were limited because only a handful of AZD1222 recipients were SARS-CoV-2 seropositive at baseline. The whole spike protein was spanned by vaccine-associated CD4 TCRs, and dominant responses were seen in regions 160-218 and 743-854. In the small 56-69-year group, the increase in depth fell short of significance, most likely because of low power. Reportedly, close to half of the unique spike-specific TCRs recognized epitopes lying outside the regions that are mutated in the B.1.351 and B.1.1.7 variants. Participants were mostly white British and included more females than males, and it was suggested by the authors that clonal diversity may have been underestimated. After two AZD1222 doses, spike-specific TCR breadth and depth were significantly higher than at day 0 and than in MenACWY recipients. Because no day 14 peak-response samples were available, the repertoires could be characterized only after the peak T cell response.

Worth noting for this clone: Its specific antigen is unknown. No qualities accompany the bases; no much larger clone lies one base away.

The time point label corresponds to: baseline before first vaccination. Vaccinee samples came from UK trials COV001 and COV002, including a single-blind randomized controlled phase 2/3 trial of AZD1222 (ChAdOx1 nCoV-19) in healthy adults. For TCRbeta chain sequencing, PBMC samples were collected from trial participants at day 0 and at day 28 after the second dose. From the cysteine up to the phenylalanine, the CDR3 has a length of 13 residues. Kept here is only the CDR3 DNA, which spans 39 bases and is read in frame from base 1. From a lookup of the germline V gene, CDR1 and CDR2 are SNHLY and FYNNEI. Trimming takes 6 bases from V and 3 bases from J, and the germline ends sit 12 bases apart. The CDR3 regions of human TCRbeta chains were analyzed by immunosequencing. In the source study's methods: TCRs in the repertoires were compared against a reference library of SARS-CoV-2-specific TCRs that had been generated with the MIRA antigen-specificity platform. Breadth was defined as the fraction of unique TCRs that were SARS-CoV-2-associated. Depth was defined as the fraction of total T cells that were SARS-CoV-2-associated. Using the MIRA data, each spike-specific TCR was mapped to the spike region that the TCR reacts to and placed in a CD4 or CD8 class. Log10-transformed breadth and depth values were compared by one-way ANOVA with Sidak's multiple comparisons tests. Here the immuneACCESS table is served through TCRdb, limited to in-frame sequences with V and J called. Missing clones are a known gap in these copies; in checked studies unresolved V genes cover under half, and the rest lacks a known reason. That table supplies the V and J calls and clone size; D and trimming were determined from the DNA. In all, the sample holds around 120,000 clones, and approximately 89% of those were seen once. 4.4% of the sample lies in the top ten.

Here the sequenced sample was peripheral blood, taken on day 0 of AZD1222 vaccination. The chain links TRBV2 with TRBJ2-7; the D match is possibly TRBD1 or TRBD2, with 5 bases aligned in each. This sequence was found in an adult in good health. The nucleotide sequence is given as TGTGCCAGCAGGTCGGGACCCGACTACGAGCAGTACTTC. Translated, this gives CASRSGPDYEQYF. This CDR3, with the reference TRBV2 and TRBJ2-7 proteins standing in past its ends, gives the full variable domain EPEVTQTPSHQVTQMGQEVILRCVPISNHLYFYWYRQILGQKVEFLVSFYNNEISEKSEIFDDQFSVERPDGSNFTLKIRSTKLEDSAMYFCASRSGPDYEQYFGPGTRLTVT.